Following are 24 T cell receptor beta chains from one sample sequenced in a study of cytomegalovirus exposure and HLA in healthy donors. 13 Jbeta primers and 60 Vbeta primers were used for the PCR. Here immunoSEQ multiplex PCR was the method, and the copy in TCRdb shows in-frame clones only, minus some. Of more than 150,000 clones detected, about 81% appear once; the ten largest clones hold about 0.78%. Sequenced: PBMCs. All receptors come from a woman between 18 and 30 years old in good health and CMV-seronegative.

This rearrangement joins TRBV27 to TRBJ1-1, with unresolved D. The CDR3 length is 15 residues. CDR1 is MNHEY and CDR2 is SMNVEV in the germline V gene (reference sequence). Trimming removed 5 bases from V and 1 base from J, with 14 bases in between. CDR3 protein: CASSTRTGRNTEAFF. The CDR3 nucleotides are TGTGCCAGCAGTACCCGGACGGGGAGGAACACTGAAGCTTTCTTT.

This chain connects TRBV27 to TRBJ2-4; D may be TRBD1 (6 bases). CDR1 and CDR2 (germline): MNHEY, SMNVEV (reference sequence). V shed 5 bases and J shed 2 bases, with 13 bases lying between them. This CDR3 contains 15 residues. This CDR3 reads CASSLTTGSKNIQYF. The DNA of the CDR3 is TGTGCCAGCAGTCTTACCACAGGGTCCAAAAACATTCAGTACTTC.

This rearrangement joins TRBV7-2 to TRBJ1-1; D remains unclear. The CDR3 length is 12 residues. V was shortened by 5 bases and J by 6 bases, with 10 bases between the two germline ends. CDR1 and CDR2 from the germline V gene are SGHTA and FQGNSA. This CDR3 reads CASSRSPAEAFF. In DNA, the CDR3 is TGTGCCAGCAGCCGAAGTCCAGCTGAAGCTTTCTTT.

This chain joins TRBV28 and TRBJ2-2, with no clear D. The CDR3 is made up of 13 amino acids. Trimming shortened V by 6 bases and J by 3 bases, and 8 bases separated the two germline ends. Germline CDR1 reads MDHEN; CDR2 reads SYDVKM. The CDR3 bases are TGTGCCAGCAGACCCACTTACACCGGGGAGCTGTTTTTT. Translated, it gives CASRPTYTGELFF.

CDR3 protein: CASSPWDRGYEQYF. CDR3 DNA sequence: TGTGCCAGCAGCCCCTGGGACAGGGGCTACGAGCAGTACTTC. The chain carries TRBV14 and TRBJ2-7; TRBD1 matches at 10 bases. The CDR3 covers 14 residues. Germline V CDR1 and CDR2: SGHDN, FVKESK. V dropped 4 bases and J dropped 3; count of bases not matched to a gene: 3.

The chain joins TRBV2 to TRBJ2-5; perhaps TRBD1 as D (6 bases). The V gene lost 5 bases and the J gene lost 1 base, with 17 bases spanning the gap. The germline V gene has CDR1 SNHLY and CDR2 FYNNEI. There are 16 residues in the CDR3. CDR3 sequence (DNA): TGTGCCAGCAGTTATTCACGGGACATGATCCAAGAGACCCAGTACTTC. This sequence encodes CASSYSRDMIQETQYF.

This chain connects TRBV28 to TRBJ1-2; no clear D. V lost 1 base and J lost 4, with 16 bases in between. The CDR3 is 16 residues long. Germline CDR1 MDHEN, CDR2 SYDVKM. The CDR3 nucleotides read TGTGCCAGCAGTTTATTGAATCCTCCAGAAACCTATGGCTACACCTTC. This sequence encodes CASSLLNPPETYGYTF.

The chain combines TRBV5-1 with TRBJ1-4, with D unclear. Germline V gene lookup returns CDR1 SGHRS and CDR2 YFSETQ. Trimming left V 7 bases short and J 6 bases short, with 16 bases between. The CDR3 totals 14 residues. The CDR3 sequence is CASRYELGHEKLFF. The CDR3 region has the DNA TGCGCCAGCCGCTACGAACTTGGTCATGAAAAACTGTTTTTT. Supplemented by reference TRBV5-1 and TRBJ1-4, the full variable domain reads KAGVTQTPRYLIKTRGQQVTLSCSPISGHRSVSWYQQTPGQGLQFLFEYFSETQRNKGNFPGRFSGRQFSNSRSEMNVSTLELGDSALYLCASRYELGHEKLFFGSGTQLSVL.

The chain has TRBV19 and TRBJ2-7; 10 bases match TRBD1. V was pared by 4 bases and J by 6 bases, with 3 bases of the junction left unmatched. Per the germline V gene, CDR1 is LNHDA and CDR2 is SQIVND (reference sequence). The CDR3 consists of 13 residues. The CDR3 spells CASSTGTGVEQYF. The CDR3 bases are TGTGCCAGTAGTACCGGGACAGGGGTCGAGCAGTACTTC.

In its sample, this clone was seen a few times. The chain uses TRBV5-6 and TRBJ2-3; D is possibly TRBD2 (7 bases). V lost 3 bases, J lost 5 bases, and 13 bases lay in between. Germline lookup yields CDR1 SGHDT and CDR2 YYEEEE. The CDR3 has 14 residues. Written as DNA, the CDR3 is TGTGCCAGCAGCTCGGGGGGCGGGGGAGATACGCAGTATTTT. This encodes CASSSGGGGDTQYF.

The chain is built from TRBV27 and TRBJ2-7; 7 bases align to TRBD2. Germline CDR1 and CDR2: MNHEY and SMNVEV (reference sequence). The CDR3 sequence is 14 residues long. V shed 3 bases, J shed 3 bases, and the junction held 5 bases outside the gene matches. The CDR3 spells CASSFQGGFYEQYF. CDR3 DNA: TGTGCCAGCAGTTTTCAGGGAGGGTTCTACGAGCAGTACTTC.

As DNA, the CDR3 is TGTGCCAGCAGCCCCTTAGCGGGAGGGCGCGAGCAGTACTTC. Translating gives CASSPLAGGREQYF. V and J are TRBV7-7 and TRBJ2-7; 11 nucleotides line up with TRBD2. The CDR3 length is 14 residues. Germline V gene data show CDR1 as SSHAT and CDR2 as FNYEAQ (reference sequence). With V trimmed by 5 bases and J by 6 bases, 6 bases remained unmatched.

This chain connects TRBV19 to TRBJ2-7, with 9 positions matching TRBD2. The CDR3 loop spans 14 amino acids. In germline, CDR1 is LNHDA, CDR2 SQIVND (reference sequence). Germline trimming cut 7 bases from V and 6 bases from J; bases unmatched to any gene: 10. The CDR3 coding sequence is TGTGCCAGTACCCCCGGGGGGACTAGCCGCGAGCAGTACTTC. Encoded protein: CASTPGGTSREQYF. Full variable domain (missing parts from reference TRBV19 and TRBJ2-7): DGGITQSPKYLFRKEGQNVTLSCEQNLNHDAMYWYRQDPGQGLRLIYYSQIVNDFQKGDIAEGYSVSREKKESFPLTVTSAQKNPTAFYLCASTPGGTSREQYFGPGTRLTVT.

The rearrangement uses TRBV23-1 and TRBJ1-4, with 8 positions matching TRBD1. TRBV23-1 qualifies as an ORF whose function is uncertain. The junction had 15 bases not matched to a gene; V was cut back by 0 bases and J by 6 bases. The CDR3 has 19 residues. As DNA, the CDR3 is TGCGCCAGCAGTCAATCGTCAGCCTTGGGCTACAGGGGGGATGAAAAACTGTTTTTT. This gives the protein CASSQSSALGYRGDEKLFF.

The V and J genes are TRBV7-9 and TRBJ2-5; TRBD1 might be the D (5 bases). Germline V gives CDR1 SEHNR, CDR2 FQNEAQ (reference sequence). The CDR3 consists of 15 residues. The V end lost 0 bases, the J end lost 0 bases, and 8 bases lay between the germline ends. Here the CDR3 DNA reads TGTGCCAGCAGCTTAGCCCCAGGGTACCAAGAGACCCAGTACTTC. Protein sequence: CASSLAPGYQETQYF.

The V call is TRBV27, the J call TRBJ2-1; 11 bases match TRBD2. Germline values: CDR1 MNHEY, CDR2 SMNVEV (reference sequence). This CDR3 is 15 amino acids long. Trimming removed 5 bases from V and 4 bases from J; junction bases left unmatched: 4. The CDR3 DNA is TGTGCCAGCAGTGCGACTAGCGGGATTTACAATGAGCAGTTCTTC. Translating gives CASSATSGIYNEQFF.

This chain connects TRBV28 to TRBJ2-3; 10 bases map to TRBD2. CDR1 MDHEN and CDR2 SYDVKM come from the germline V gene. The CDR3 is made up of 18 amino acids. Unmatched junction bases numbered 14, after V lost 3 bases and J lost 5 bases. The CDR3 region is CASSFPGLLAGAIDTQYF. The DNA of the CDR3 is TGTGCCAGCAGTTTCCCGGGCCTCCTAGCGGGAGCTATAGATACGCAGTATTTT.

The gene calls are TRBV19 and TRBJ1-5; a weak D match, TRBD1 (5 bases). The CDR3 has 15 residues. Germline V gene lookup returns CDR1 LNHDA and CDR2 SQIVND (reference sequence). V lost 5 bases and J 2 bases, leaving 13 bases between the germline ends. CDR3 DNA sequence: TGTGCCAGTAGTTTGATCAGGGAGGGCAATCAGCCCCAGCATTTT. Residues: CASSLIREGNQPQHF. Based on the CDR3 plus reference TRBV19 and TRBJ1-5, the full variable domain is DGGITQSPKYLFRKEGQNVTLSCEQNLNHDAMYWYRQDPGQGLRLIYYSQIVNDFQKGDIAEGYSVSREKKESFPLTVTSAQKNPTAFYLCASSLIREGNQPQHFGDGTRLSIL.

The chain has TRBV5-1 and TRBJ1-1, with a possible D match to TRBD1 (5 bases). The CDR3 spans 13 residues. CDR1 SGHRS and CDR2 YFSETQ come from the germline V gene. Between the trimmed V and J ends, which lost 4 bases and 7 bases, there was a span of 14 bases. The CDR3 DNA reads TGCGCCAGCAGCACGACGGGGGTGGGTGAAGCTTTCTTT. This codes for CASSTTGVGEAFF.

The chain is built from TRBV27 and TRBJ2-2; perhaps TRBD2 as D (6 bases). With 3 bases removed from V and 0 bases from J, the gap between germline ends came to 14 bases. In germline, CDR1 is MNHEY, CDR2 SMNVEV (reference sequence). This CDR3 is built from 17 residues. The CDR3 here is CASSLRGGMTNTGELFF. As DNA, the CDR3 is TGTGCCAGCAGTTTGAGAGGAGGGATGACGAACACCGGGGAGCTGTTTTTT.

The J gene is TRBJ2-3, the V gene TRBV13, with D possibly being TRBD2 (5 bases). The CDR3 is 12 residues long. Trimming pared 4 bases from V and 9 bases from J, leaving 11 bases between. Germline V lookup: CDR1 PRHDT, CDR2 FYEKMQ (reference sequence). The CDR3 DNA is TGTGCCAGCAGCTACGGGGTGGGAACGCAGTATTTT. It codes for CASSYGVGTQYF.

The chain links TRBV27 to TRBJ1-1; D call uncertain. This CDR3 has 13 amino acids. The germline V gene encodes CDR1 MNHEY and CDR2 SMNVEV (reference sequence). Trimming pared 4 bases from V and 6 bases from J, leaving 12 bases between. The CDR3 is CASSSHSFAEAFF. The CDR3 DNA is TGTGCCAGCAGTTCCCACTCATTTGCTGAAGCTTTCTTT.

As to this clone: A read error may produce the germline difference seen at one junction end. The chain is built from TRBV9 and TRBJ2-5; D might be TRBD1 (6 bases). CDR3 length: 17 residues. Per germline, CDR1 SGDLS and CDR2 YYNGEE. The CDR3 is CASSVAPSDSYQEAQYF. In nucleotides, the CDR3 is TGTGCCAGCAGCGTAGCTCCCTCGGACAGCTACCAAGAGGCCCAGTACTTC.

The genes are TRBV30 and TRBJ2-7; 9 bases fit TRBD2. This CDR3 comprises 15 residues. CDR1 and CDR2 from the germline V gene are GTSNPN and SVGIG (reference sequence). The ends lost 2 bases at V and 3 bases at J; junction bases unmatched: 8. The CDR3 protein is CAWSPLAGAHYEQYF. The CDR3 DNA reads TGTGCCTGGAGTCCTTTAGCGGGAGCCCACTACGAGCAGTACTTC. The full variable domain, rest sourced from reference TRBV30 and TRBJ2-7, is SQTIHQWPATLVQPVGSPLSLECTVEGTSNPNLYWYRQAAGRGLQLLFYSVGIGQISSEVPQNLSASRPQDRQFILSSKKLLLSDSGFYLCAWSPLAGAHYEQYFGPGTRLTVT.